Listed below are T cell receptor beta chains from one sample, sequenced in a study of T cell responses to AZD1222 COVID-19 vaccine. TCRdb's table, derived via immunoSEQ multiplex PCR, lists solely in-frame clones and lacks some. This sample yields 30,000 to 35,000 clones, of which 70% to 90% are seen a single time; approximately 11% belongs to the top ten. The sample was peripheral blood, taken 28 days after the second AZD1222 dose. The receptors here all came from an adult who received the AZD1222 COVID-19 vaccine. Each CDR3 is given with its conserved first and last residue. Each record gives: J gene, V gene, D gene, clone size, CDR3 protein, CDR3 DNA. The D gene is left open where the match is weak. Only part of the rows carry a size: once, few, many, or a class if the clone is expanded.

>TRBJ2-7|TRBV5-6|-|-
CASTRAQRSSYEQYF
TGTGCCAGCACCCGAGCACAGAGAAGCTCCTACGAGCAGTACTTC
>TRBJ1-2|TRBV7-2|-|-
CASTLQAGANYGYTF
TGTGCCAGCACCCTCCAAGCAGGAGCTAACTATGGCTACACCTTC
>TRBJ1-6|TRBV27|TRBD1|-
CASSSAGTGSSPLHF
TGTGCCAGCAGTTCGGCCGGGACAGGGAGTTCACCCCTCCACTTT
>TRBJ1-1|TRBV7-8|-|-
CASSLTLRTEAFF
TGTGCCAGCAGCTTGACACTGAGAACTGAAGCTTTCTTT
>TRBJ1-5|TRBV19|TRBD1|once
CASRERTGGNQPQHF
TGTGCCAGTAGGGAGCGGACAGGGGGCAATCAGCCCCAGCATTTT
>TRBJ1-6|TRBV9|-|-
CASSIGTNNSPLHF
TGTGCCAGCAGCATCGGGACGAATAATTCACCCCTCCACTTT
>TRBJ2-5|TRBV6-5|-|-
CASRQTRAETQYF
TGTGCCAGCAGACAGACTAGGGCAGAGACCCAGTACTTC
>TRBJ2-3|TRBV4-1|TRBD2|-
CASSQETSGGTDTQYF
TGCGCCAGCAGCCAGGAGACTAGCGGGGGCACAGATACGCAGTATTTT
>TRBJ2-2|TRBV6-5|TRBD2|-
CASKAGETGELFF
TGTGCCAGCAAAGCGGGAGAGACCGGGGAGCTGTTTTTT
>TRBJ2-1|TRBV29-1|TRBD2|-
CSGSGLAGEQFF
TGCAGCGGCTCGGGACTAGCCGGGGAGCAGTTCTTC
>TRBJ1-2|TRBV5-1|-|-
CASSLGSRRPYGYTF
TGCGCCAGCAGCTTGGGTTCCAGACGCCCCTATGGCTACACCTTC
>TRBJ2-5|TRBV30|TRBD1|-
CAWKRGTGQETQYF
TGTGCCTGGAAAAGAGGGACAGGGCAGGAGACCCAGTACTTC
>TRBJ2-1|TRBV5-4|-|-
CASSLNNEQFF
TGTGCCAGCAGCTTGAACAATGAGCAGTTCTTC
>TRBJ2-1|TRBV6-5|TRBD2|-
CASRQPASGPEQFF
TGTGCCAGCAGACAACCGGCTAGCGGCCCTGAGCAGTTCTTC
>TRBJ1-2|TRBV29-1|-|-
CSVEARPTNYGYTF
TGCAGCGTTGAGGCAAGACCAACTAACTATGGCTACACCTTC
>TRBJ1-1|TRBV14|-|once
CASSIGGNTEAFF
TGTGCCAGCAGCATTGGCGGGAACACTGAAGCTTTCTTT
>TRBJ2-3|TRBV5-8|TRBD1|-
CASSPGQGRVDTQYF
TGTGCCAGCAGCCCCGGACAGGGGAGAGTAGATACGCAGTATTTT
>TRBJ2-7|TRBV12-3/TRBV12-4|-|-
CASSLSPHYEQYF
TGTGCCAGCAGCCTATCTCCCCACTACGAGCAGTACTTC
>TRBJ2-7|TRBV12-5|TRBD1|few
CASAWTGKPYEQYF
TGTGCTAGTGCTTGGACAGGGAAACCCTACGAGCAGTACTTC
>TRBJ1-4|TRBV2|-|once
CASTRGNEKLFF
TGTGCCAGCACCAGGGGTAATGAAAAACTGTTTTTT
>TRBJ1-1|TRBV18|-|-
CASSPDPLSGLYTEAFF
TGTGCCAGCTCCCCCGACCCTCTATCGGGTCTCTACACTGAAGCTTTCTTT
>TRBJ2-5|TRBV7-9|-|-
CASSLVGTTQETQYF
TGTGCCAGCAGCTTAGTTGGGACAACCCAAGAGACCCAGTACTTC
>TRBJ2-7|TRBV3-1/TRBV3-2|TRBD2|-
CASSNTGLAGVEQYF
TGTGCCAGCAGTAATACCGGACTAGCGGGGGTCGAGCAGTACTTC
>TRBJ2-1|TRBV7-3|TRBD1|once
CASSLKGTGLSSYNEQFF
TGTGCCAGCAGCTTAAAAGGGACAGGTTTGAGCTCCTACAATGAGCAGTTCTTC
>TRBJ1-1|TRBV3-1/TRBV3-2|-|-
CASSQVSGDTEAFF
TGTGCCAGCAGCCAAGTTTCTGGGGACACTGAAGCTTTCTTT
>TRBJ1-2|TRBV6-5|TRBD1|-
CAIRQGEDGYTF
TGTGCCATCAGACAGGGGGAGGATGGCTACACCTTC
>TRBJ2-6|TRBV27|-|-
CASTPAGGSVSGANVLTF
TGTGCCAGCACTCCCGCAGGGGGGAGTGTATCTGGGGCCAACGTCCTGACTTTC
>TRBJ1-6|TRBV18|TRBD1|few
CASSPGGQPSPLHF
TGTGCCAGCTCACCGGGGGGACAGCCGTCACCCCTCCACTTT
>TRBJ1-5|TRBV6-6|-|-
CASRGPNQPQHF
TGTGCCAGCAGAGGCCCTAATCAGCCCCAGCATTTT
>TRBJ2-7|TRBV5-4|TRBD2|-
CASSRIYSGGPEKNEQYF
TGTGCCAGCAGCCGCATATACAGCGGGGGTCCCGAGAAGAACGAGCAGTACTTC
>TRBJ2-7|TRBV28|TRBD2|few
CASSSPATAGAYEQYF
TGTGCCAGCAGTTCCCCGGCGACGGCGGGAGCCTACGAGCAGTACTTC
>TRBJ1-1|TRBV30|-|-
CAWSRTANTEAFF
TGTGCCTGGAGTCGGACGGCTAACACTGAAGCTTTCTTT
>TRBJ2-1|TRBV18|TRBD2|-
CASSTTSAEQFF
TGTGCCAGCTCAACTACTAGCGCAGAGCAGTTCTTC
>TRBJ2-5|TRBV5-1|-|few
CASSPGAQETQYF
TGCGCCAGCAGCCCCGGGGCACAAGAGACCCAGTACTTC
>TRBJ1-3|TRBV4-1|-|few
CASSQGWDTIYF
TGCGCCAGCAGCCAAGGCTGGGACACCATATATTTT
>TRBJ1-3|TRBV13|TRBD1|-
CASSLGGQGGNTIYF
TGTGCCAGCAGCTTAGGAGGACAGGGGGGAAACACCATATATTTT
>TRBJ1-2|TRBV12-5|-|-
CASGLGAGLGGYTF
TGTGCTAGTGGTTTGGGAGCAGGTTTAGGTGGCTACACCTTC
>TRBJ2-1|TRBV6-5|-|few
CASSPRNNEQFF
TGTGCCAGCAGCCCCCGCAACAATGAGCAGTTCTTC
>TRBJ1-1|TRBV5-1|-|few
CASSFGDEHEAFF
TGCGCCAGCAGCTTTGGGGACGAACATGAAGCTTTCTTT